This passage covers 13 T cell receptor beta chains from one sample sequenced in a study of cytomegalovirus exposure and HLA in healthy donors. The table came from immunoSEQ multiplex PCR; TCRdb's copy has only in-frame clones and leaves some out. The table includes 130,000 to 150,000 clones, 86% detected once. Material for sequencing was PBMCs. The receptors stem from a man between 18 and 29 years old in good health and CMV-seronegative.

V is TRBV6-5 and J is TRBJ1-2; possibly TRBD1 for D (6 bases). V was trimmed by 0 bases and J by 5 bases, leaving 13 bases between them. Germline loops: CDR1 MNHEY, CDR2 SVGAGI. The CDR3 has 15 amino acids. The CDR3 reads CASSYSPPGQYGYTF. In nucleotides, the CDR3 is TGTGCCAGCAGTTACTCACCGCCCGGACAGTATGGCTACACCTTC.

This chain links TRBV25-1 with TRBJ1-1; D is uncertain. The V end was cut by 2 bases, the J end by 6 bases, with 10 bases between. Looked up from germline, CDR1 is MGHDK and CDR2 is SYGVNS. This CDR3 comprises 13 residues. The CDR3 is CASSEGSGPEAFF. CDR3 sequence (DNA): TGTGCCAGCAGTGAAGGCTCTGGGCCTGAAGCTTTCTTT.

CDR3 sequence reads: CASSFMTETYEQYF. The CDR3 bases are TGTGCCAGCAGCTTTATGACAGAAACCTACGAGCAGTACTTC. This chain joins TRBV5-6 and TRBJ2-7, with TRBD1 as a possible D gene (5 bases). The CDR3 has 14 amino acids. Germline CDR1 SGHDT, CDR2 YYEEEE. The V end lost 2 bases, the J end lost 2 bases, and 11 bases lay between the germline ends. Variable domain in full (rest from reference TRBV5-6 and TRBJ2-7): DAGVTQSPTHLIKTRGQQVTLRCSPKSGHDTVSWYQQALGQGPQFIFQYYEEEERQRGNFPDRFSGHQFPNYSSELNVNALLLGDSALYLCASSFMTETYEQYFGPGTRLTVT.

The chain carries TRBV19 and TRBJ2-2, with TRBD1 matching 9 bases. The germline V gene has CDR1 LNHDA and CDR2 SQIVND (reference sequence). V shed 6 bases and J 3 bases; nucleotides not matched to a gene: 2. This CDR3 region has 14 residues. The CDR3 bases are TGTGCCAGTAGCAGGACAGGGGACACCGGGGAGCTGTTTTTT. Translation gives CASSRTGDTGELFF.

This chain links TRBV28 with TRBJ1-5, with 8 bases identical to TRBD1. Germline V gives CDR1 MDHEN, CDR2 SYDVKM. This CDR3 is built from 16 residues. With V trimmed by 2 bases and J by 7 bases, 10 bases remained unmatched. The CDR3 is CASSLRSWTGLQPQHF. The CDR3 coding sequence is TGTGCCAGCAGTTTACGGAGTTGGACAGGGCTCCAGCCCCAGCATTTT.

The chain uses TRBV5-6 and TRBJ1-1; D is possibly TRBD1 (6 bases). The V end was cut by 0 bases, the J end by 0 bases, with 15 bases between. The CDR3 sequence is 17 residues long. The germline V gene has CDR1 SGHDT and CDR2 YYEEEE. CDR3: CASSLAGEGHMNTEAFF. As DNA, the CDR3 is TGTGCCAGCAGCTTGGCAGGGGAGGGCCACATGAACACTGAAGCTTTCTTT.

The chain links TRBV7-9 to TRBJ2-5; D not certain. The CDR3 spans 15 residues. The germline V gene has CDR1 SEHNR and CDR2 FQNEAQ (reference sequence). V lost 5 bases, J lost 2 bases, and 15 bases lay in between. The DNA for the CDR3 is TGTGCCAGCAGCCCGCACCAGAGGCGGCAAGAGACCCAGTACTTC. It specifies CASSPHQRRQETQYF.

V gene TRBV7-9 combines with J gene TRBJ2-5; D remains ambiguous. V lost 5 bases, J lost 5 bases, and 9 bases lay in between. This CDR3 contains 12 residues. Germline V gives CDR1 SEHNR, CDR2 FQNEAQ (reference sequence). The CDR3 sequence is CASSPQSETQYF. Written as DNA, the CDR3 is TGTGCCAGCAGCCCCCAGTCCGAGACCCAGTACTTC.

The gene calls are TRBV29-1 and TRBJ1-2; no clear D gene. This CDR3 is built from 14 residues. Germline CDR1 SQVTM, CDR2 ANQGSEA. V was pared by 3 bases and J by 2 bases, with 13 bases between. In DNA, the CDR3 is TGCAGCGTTGACGTGGGAGCCTTCAACTATGGCTACACCTTC. Translated, it gives CSVDVGAFNYGYTF.

The chain combines TRBV30 with TRBJ2-3, with a tentative D call TRBD2 (6 bases). Germline-derived CDR1 and CDR2 are GTSNPN and SVGIG (reference sequence). V was cut by 1 base and J by 5 bases, with 13 bases left in between. The CDR3 is 14 residues long. The CDR3 protein is CAWSGGDFLDTQYF. CDR3 sequence (DNA): TGTGCCTGGAGTGGGGGGGACTTTTTAGATACGCAGTATTTT.

The chain combines TRBV18 with TRBJ1-1, with no clear D. The CDR3 has 15 residues. V lost 0 bases and J lost 5, with 13 bases in between. Germline V gene sequence: CDR1 KGHSH, CDR2 LQKENI. CDR3 nucleotides: TGTGCCAGCTCACCACCCGGCGGCCGTGAAACTGAAGCTTTCTTT. Protein sequence: CASSPPGGRETEAFF.

This chain links TRBV10-3 with TRBJ2-3; 7 nucleotides align to TRBD2. The CDR3 length is 17 residues. V lost 1 base and J lost 6; bases outside the gene matches: 13. The V gene's germline CDR1 is ENHRY and CDR2 SYGVKD. The CDR3 region is CAISEFNLAATPDTQYF. The CDR3 bases are TGTGCCATCAGTGAGTTCAATCTAGCGGCTACACCGGATACGCAGTATTTT.

The rearrangement joins TRBV11-2 to TRBJ2-3, with 9 bases aligning to TRBD1. CDR3 length: 19 amino acids. CDR1 and CDR2 from the germline V gene are SGHAT and FQNNGV. Trimming took 0 bases from V and 0 from J; bases not matched to a gene: 10. The DNA of the CDR3 is TGTGCCAGCAGCTTAGATTCTCCGACAGGGGGTTGGAGCACAGATACGCAGTATTTT. Amino acids: CASSLDSPTGGWSTDTQYF.